This TCR beta chain is from a study of blood T cell repertoires in COVID-19. Background on the study: The study drew acute and convalescent COVID-19 samples from the United States, Italy and Spain. From T cells, B-cell-depleted T cells, or PBMCs came the material, which was cDNA or gDNA.

Per the original data handling: It was from reference gene primer amplification that nucleated cell counts were estimated. Sequencing was performed with immunoSEQ multiplex PCR; in TCRdb, only in-frame clones are kept and a portion is missing. V, J and clone size were drawn from that table, and D and trimming were deduced from the DNA. Counted here are 110,000 or so clones, approximately 80% occurring once; the ten biggest clones make up roughly 10%. The V gene's germline CDR1 is MNHNS and CDR2 SASEGT. The length of the CDR3 is 17 residues. V lost 4 bases and J 0 bases, leaving 13 bases between the germline ends.

This clonotype was obtained from a human donor in a cohort sampled during active COVID-19. The V call is TRBV6-1, the J call TRBJ1-6; weak D call: TRBD1 (5 bases). Source material: peripheral blood. This CDR3 is CASSVTGTCSYNSPLHF. The CDR3 bases are TGTGCCAGCAGTGTAACAGGTACATGCTCCTATAATTCACCCCTCCACTTT.